These 23 T cell receptor beta chains originate from one sample sequenced in a study of blood T cell repertoires in COVID-19. Produced via immunoSEQ multiplex PCR; TCRdb's table is partial and in-frame only. This sample carries 400,000 to 550,000 clones, roughly 85% of them seen once, and the ten largest clones take under 2%. Source material: PBMCs or T cells enriched from blood (not recorded which). The source is a woman under 30 with acute COVID-19.

The chain couples TRBV29-1 to TRBJ2-1; D gene unclear. CDR3 size: 12 residues. Per the germline V gene, CDR1 is SQVTM and CDR2 is ANQGSEA. The V and J ends lost 4 bases and 7 bases respectively, with 11 bases between them. DNA of the CDR3: TGCAGCGTTGCCGGAGACCGTAATGAGCAGTTCTTC. This gives the protein CSVAGDRNEQFF.

V is TRBV11-2 and J is TRBJ2-1; TRBD1 matches at 9 bases. The CDR3 has 15 residues. V trimming: 4 bases; J trimming: 6 bases; junction bases outside the gene matches: 7. Germline loops: CDR1 SGHAT, CDR2 FQNNGV. CDR3 loop: CASSSGTGLFNEQFF. The CDR3 DNA reads TGTGCCAGCAGCTCCGGGACAGGGCTCTTCAATGAGCAGTTCTTC.

The genes are TRBV19 and TRBJ1-3, with D hard to call. V was trimmed by 6 bases and J by 0 bases, leaving 18 bases between them. CDR1 and CDR2 (germline): LNHDA, SQIVND (reference sequence). The CDR3 length is 17 residues. The CDR3 DNA follows: TGTGCCAGTAGCGGTGGGTTCAGAACTAACTCTGGAAACACCATATATTTT. It yields the protein CASSGGFRTNSGNTIYF. The whole variable domain, remainder taken from reference TRBV19 and TRBJ1-3, is DGGITQSPKYLFRKEGQNVTLSCEQNLNHDAMYWYRQDPGQGLRLIYYSQIVNDFQKGDIAEGYSVSREKKESFPLTVTSAQKNPTAFYLCASSGGFRTNSGNTIYFGEGSWLTVV.

The rearrangement uses TRBV5-8 and TRBJ1-5; 10 positions match TRBD1. CDR3 size: 15 residues. The germline CDR1 and CDR2 sequences are SGHTS and YDEGEE. V lost 5 bases and J lost 6; bases outside the gene matches: 8. DNA of the CDR3: TGTGCCAGCAGTCCCGGGACAGGGGAGGCTCAGCCCCAGCATTTT. This encodes CASSPGTGEAQPQHF.

The rearrangement links TRBV27 to TRBJ2-1; D unresolved. Germline V gene sequence: CDR1 MNHEY, CDR2 SMNVEV (reference sequence). The V end was cut by 6 bases, the J end by 1 base, with 10 bases between. The CDR3 has 14 amino acids. The CDR3 DNA reads TGTGCCAGCAGGACTTTACCGTCCTACAATGAGCAGTTCTTC. Amino acids: CASRTLPSYNEQFF.

The V and J genes are TRBV9 and TRBJ1-1; possibly TRBD1 for D (5 bases). This CDR3 has 13 residues. V was cut by 4 bases and J by 11 bases, with 18 bases left in between. Germline-derived CDR1 and CDR2 are SGDLS and YYNGEE. CDR3 in amino acids: CASSTLYGGGAFF. For the CDR3, the DNA is TGTGCCAGCAGCACTTTATACGGTGGGGGGGCTTTCTTT.

This clone was observed once. The V call is TRBV10-1, the J call TRBJ2-1; 12 bases line up with TRBD2. Per germline, CDR1 WNHNN and CDR2 SYGVQD (reference sequence). J gave up 7 bases and V 5 bases, and 9 bases lay outside the gene matches. The CDR3 has 16 amino acids. The CDR3 DNA reads TGCGCCAGCAGTAACACCGGACTAGCGGGGATTAATGAGCAGTTCTTC. Translated: CASSNTGLAGINEQFF.

The rearrangement joins TRBV27 to TRBJ2-7, with D possibly being TRBD1 (7 bases). The CDR3 runs 14 residues. The germline gives CDR1 MNHEY, CDR2 SMNVEV (reference sequence). The V end was cut by 4 bases, the J end by 4 bases, with 14 bases between. CDR3 sequence (DNA): TGTGCCAGCAGTTGGGACAGAGGAGGGTACGAGCAGTACTTC. Protein product: CASSWDRGGYEQYF.

The V gene is TRBV27, the J gene TRBJ2-4; TRBD1 might be the D (6 bases). Germline loops: CDR1 MNHEY, CDR2 SMNVEV (reference sequence). The CDR3 has 15 residues. The germline V and J ends were trimmed by 5 bases and 0 bases, with 11 bases remaining between them. CDR3 sequence: CASSTPGVAKNIQYF. Written as DNA, the CDR3 is TGTGCCAGCAGTACCCCAGGGGTAGCCAAAAACATTCAGTACTTC.

V gene TRBV18 combines with J gene TRBJ1-3; possible D gene TRBD1, 5 bases. The CDR3 loop spans 16 amino acids. V dropped 3 bases and J dropped 0 bases, with 12 bases sitting between them. Looked up from germline, CDR1 is KGHSH and CDR2 is LQKENI. The DNA of the CDR3 is TGTGCCAGCTCACCGACCAGACAGATCTCTGGAAACACCATATATTTT. Translation: CASSPTRQISGNTIYF.

The rearrangement joins TRBV28 to TRBJ2-5, with TRBD1 identical over 9 bases. There are 13 residues in the CDR3. V was clipped by 5 bases and J by 5 bases; unmatched bases: 3. The V gene's germline CDR1 is MDHEN and CDR2 SYDVKM. CDR3 nucleotides: TGTGCCAGCAGTACAGGGGGCATGGAGACCCAGTACTTC. Protein product: CASSTGGMETQYF.

This clone was observed once. This CDR3 reads CASSLFLRVDQPQHF. CDR3 bases: TGTGCCAGCAGTTTATTCCTCAGGGTTGACCAGCCCCAGCATTTT. V gene TRBV27 combines with J gene TRBJ1-5; TRBD1 might be the D (5 bases). The CDR3 loop spans 15 amino acids. The germline V gene has CDR1 MNHEY and CDR2 SMNVEV (reference sequence). The V end lost 1 base, the J end lost 7 bases, and 14 bases lay between the germline ends.

V usage is TRBV2 and J usage is TRBJ1-1, with unresolved D. Between the trimmed V and J ends, which lost 7 bases and 0 bases, there was a span of 18 bases. Germline CDR1 SNHLY, CDR2 FYNNEI. CDR3 length equals 16 residues. The chain's CDR3 is CASKREGFLLNTEAFF. The CDR3 DNA is TGTGCCAGCAAAAGGGAGGGTTTCCTCCTGAACACTGAAGCTTTCTTT.

The chain recombines TRBV28 with TRBJ2-1; no reliable D call. The CDR3 loop spans 15 amino acids. Per germline, CDR1 MDHEN and CDR2 SYDVKM. The V gene lost 8 bases and the J gene lost 0 bases, with 14 bases spanning the gap. The CDR3 loop reads CASCPRSPSYNEQFF. The CDR3 bases are TGTGCCAGCTGCCCAAGGAGCCCCTCCTACAATGAGCAGTTCTTC.

The chain is built from TRBV27 and TRBJ2-6; no clear D. The CDR3 is made up of 15 amino acids. V was pared by 5 bases and J by 0 bases, with 8 bases between. Germline values: CDR1 MNHEY, CDR2 SMNVEV (reference sequence). CDR3 amino acids: CASSAGNSGANVLTF. The CDR3 nucleotides are TGTGCCAGCAGTGCAGGAAACTCTGGGGCCAACGTCCTGACTTTC.

The chain has TRBV4-2 and TRBJ2-2; D is unclear. V was clipped by 0 bases and J by 1 base, with 6 bases between them. Per the germline V gene, CDR1 is LGHNA and CDR2 is YNFKEQ. CDR3 length equals 15 residues. CDR3 bases: TGTGCCAGCAGCCAAGACATCATGAACACCGGGGAGCTGTTTTTT. Its translation is CASSQDIMNTGELFF.

The chain is built from TRBV30 and TRBJ1-5; the match to TRBD1 covers 8 bases. Germline V lookup: CDR1 GTSNPN, CDR2 SVGIG (reference sequence). The CDR3 runs to 14 residues. Germline trimming cut 0 bases from V and 7 bases from J; bases unmatched to any gene: 5. Here the CDR3 DNA reads TGTGCCTGGAGTGTAGGGACAGGACGGCAGCCCCAGCATTTT. Protein product: CAWSVGTGRQPQHF.

This clone was observed many times. This chain connects TRBV19 to TRBJ2-2; 9 bases align to TRBD2. This CDR3 is built from 16 residues. The V segment lost 4 bases and the J segment 0 bases; nucleotides outside the gene matches: 3. The germline gives CDR1 LNHDA, CDR2 SQIVND (reference sequence). This chain's CDR3 is CASSRGLASNTGELFF. CDR3 coding DNA: TGTGCCAGTAGTAGAGGACTAGCGTCGAACACCGGGGAGCTGTTTTTT.

This clone was found once. This sequence joins TRBV6-2 or TRBV6-3 and TRBJ2-7, with D tentatively TRBD1 (6 bases). This CDR3 is built from 14 residues. Germline V gene data show CDR1 as MNHEY and CDR2 as SVGEGT. Deletions cut 4 bases from V and 1 base from J, with 11 bases between. The CDR3 here is CASSSQGRSYEQYF. The CDR3 coding sequence is TGTGCCAGCAGTTCACAGGGTCGATCCTACGAGCAGTACTTC.

This chain connects TRBV6-2 or TRBV6-3 to TRBJ1-2, with D uncertain. This CDR3 spans 13 amino acids. Per germline, CDR1 MNHEY and CDR2 SVGEGT. The germline V and J ends were trimmed by 3 bases and 7 bases, with 12 bases remaining between them. DNA for the CDR3: TGTGCCAGCAGTTATTCGCGGAACCTTGGCTACACCTTC. This sequence encodes CASSYSRNLGYTF.

The CDR3 here is CASTQPGYTEAFF. Written as DNA, the CDR3 is TGTGCCAGCACCCAACCCGGGTACACTGAAGCTTTCTTT. V gene TRBV7-9 combines with J gene TRBJ1-1, with D unresolved. V lost 7 bases, J lost 3 bases, and 12 bases lay in between. CDR3 length: 13 amino acids. Germline V gene lookup returns CDR1 SEHNR and CDR2 FQNEAQ (reference sequence).

The chain is built from TRBV7-6 and TRBJ2-1; weak D call: TRBD1 (6 bases). Trimming left V 3 bases short and J 7 bases short, with 19 bases between. The CDR3 totals 16 residues. CDR1 SGHVS and CDR2 FNYEAQ come from the germline V gene. CDR3 residues: CASSFDPLWGQNEQFF. The CDR3 DNA sequence: TGTGCCAGCAGCTTTGATCCCCTATGGGGACAAAATGAGCAGTTCTTC.

CDR3: CASSFEGRGTEAFF. The CDR3 coding sequence is TGTGCCAGCAGCTTCGAGGGGCGGGGCACTGAAGCTTTCTTT. The rearrangement links TRBV13 to TRBJ1-1, with D perhaps TRBD1 (5 bases). Germline V lookup: CDR1 PRHDT, CDR2 FYEKMQ (reference sequence). The CDR3 loop spans 14 amino acids. Trimming removed 3 bases from V and 4 bases from J, with 12 bases in between. The whole variable domain, filled in from reference TRBV13 and TRBJ1-1, reads AAGVIQSPRHLIKEKRETATLKCYPIPRHDTVYWYQQGPGQDPQFLISFYEKMQSDKGSIPDRFSAQQFSDYHSELNMSSLELGDSALYFCASSFEGRGTEAFFGQGTRLTVV.